This TCR beta chain was recovered during a study of cytomegalovirus exposure and HLA in healthy donors (TCRdb year 2017). In terms of the full investigation: An earlier analysis of approximately 640 of the donors reported roughly 270 Gb of sequence data and approximately 110 million unique TCR beta sequences from about 200 million T cells. Around 300 gigabases of sequencing data and approximately 84 million unique TCR sequences were included in an early release covering roughly 600 HLA-typed donors. Among the approximately 400 genotyped donors, around 81% belonged to the genetic ancestry cluster associated with self-reported Caucasian donors. The study aimed to test whether signatures of past pathogen exposure could be identified by cataloging public T cell receptors. The study profiled the T cell repertoires of 500 to 800 subjects by immunosequencing and related them to cytomegalovirus serostatus. Besides the first cohort of more than 650 subjects, a separate validation cohort made up of roughly 130 different subjects was used. High-throughput TCR immunosequencing, statistical association of individual TCRs with disease status, and machine learning were combined to predict cytomegalovirus infection status. A later analysis re-analyzed previously published TCR beta repertoires from 600 to 850 donors and added high-resolution HLA genotyping to study TCR occurrence patterns. In the later analysis, no new phenotypic data were used to find candidate immune exposures; instead, reliance was placed on TCR beta sequences and their occurrence across donors. An earlier analysis of around 580 of the donors used high-throughput TCR beta sequencing to judge whether each TCR beta V gene segment behaved as functional or pseudogenic. Donor age, sex, ethnicity and CMV serostatus were collected together with the repertoire data. In a later genetic analysis, genome-wide SNP genotypes for about 55% of the roughly 700 donors were used, and that subset was treated as a discovery cohort. Every repertoire in the discovery cohort had been generated on one and the same sequencing platform. Both class I and class II loci were covered by HLA typing, at four-digit resolution. Typing coverage varied by locus: roughly 620-640 donors for A, B, C, DRB1 and DQB1; 522 for DQA1; more than 600 for DPA1; approximately 470 for DPB1. Four to six DR-DQ haplotypes were handled as single units for association and clustering, since linkage in the cohort was strong. On average, roughly 240,000 unique TCR beta nucleotide sequences were sequenced per donor among 398 genotyped donors of the cohort, with 15% to 20% of those sequences being non-productive. What the study reported, not specific to this receptor: Specific HLA alleles were associated with 16,951 TCR beta sequences at a false discovery rate of 0.05 in a later analysis. In vitro tests confirmed that a few of the cytomegalovirus-associated TCR beta chains recognize cytomegalovirus antigens. In a later analysis, the rate of TCR association differed among HLA loci, with DRB1 alleles having the most associated TCRs and HLA-C alleles having the fewest. A cluster of highly shared sequence variants was judged likely to be a technical artifact of the sequencing pipeline. In a later genetic analysis, a missense DCLRE1C variant was associated with V-gene and J-gene trimming of TCR beta chains, and the association was replicated in an independent cohort. The classifier was reported to diagnose cytomegalovirus status with high specificity and sensitivity in both the original and validation cohorts. A further reported finding was that TCR beta sequences accurately predicted the HLA-A and HLA-B alleles for most subjects in the first cohort. Because the 87-base-pair reads could not distinguish some IMGT-functional V segments, including TRBV6-2 and TRBV6-3, those segments were excluded. The authors suggested that the approach could potentially be generalized to other disease states and immunological phenotypes. In this cohort, only TCR beta chains were sequenced, and detectable features were limited by the absence of alpha or paired-chain data. The presence/absence analyses assumed that sequencing depth was roughly uniform across donors, and that assumption may not be true. Because HLA typing was unavailable for some donors at each locus, only the typed subset was used in association tests. In a later analysis, several top co-occurrence clusters were reported to appear linked to parvovirus B19, influenza, CMV and Epstein-Barr virus. While some public TCRs were present in many individuals, most TCR sequences turned up only very rarely across donors. A later analysis found that HLA-associated TCR beta chains were more clonally expanded and had lower generation probabilities than equally common non-associated chains. Correlated functional status among segregating V segments might reflect linkage disequilibrium, but an unknown experimental factor could not be ruled out. The earlier analysis of about 600 of the donors excluded around 17 rarely observed V segments, including chromosome 9 orphons, because counts were too low. Strong co-occurrence of HLA alleles, especially DR and DQ, made assigning TCR associations to individual alleles difficult. According to a later analysis, most CMV-associated TCR beta chains appeared to be HLA-restricted, and the HLA associations seemed to be driven largely by CMV exposure. For the cohort, immune exposure information was limited to CMV serostatus. In the study, 164 TCR beta chains were listed as associated with cytomegalovirus. Broadly in line with IMGT annotations, most TCR beta V segments showed up in productive rearrangements about 87% or about 30% of the time in an earlier analysis of approximately 640 of the donors. According to a later genetic analysis, donors in an Asian-associated ancestry cluster had fewer N-insertions in productive TCRs than the approximately 610-donor mean.

The cohort was made up of roughly 670 healthy bone marrow donors. Cohort members were all nominally healthy when sampled, although unrecorded immune exposures were likely present. The donor was CMV seronegative and was included in the group of several hundred seronegative cohort members. Every donor gave a peripheral blood sample, and the peripheral blood mononuclear cells from that sample were used for TCR beta sequencing. The Qiagen DNeasy Blood Extraction Kit was used to extract genomic DNA from the blood cell samples. From the germline V gene, CDR1 is KGHSH and CDR2 is LQKENI. Reading from cysteine to phenylalanine, the CDR3 counts 13 amino acids. Here the CDR3 DNA is all that survives: 39 bases in frame from base 1. V is clipped by 3 bases and J by 2 bases, and the sequence between their germline boundaries is 8 bases long. Libraries were built with the immunoSEQ multiplex PCR assay. For the multiplex PCR, a mixture combining 60 forward primers for TCR Vbeta segments and 13 reverse primers for TCR Jbeta segments was used. The CDR3 region of rearranged TCR beta genes was amplified from genomic DNA with a multiplex PCR assay. The Illumina HiSeq System was used to sequence the amplified TCR beta libraries as 87-base-pair reads. As for the authors' bioinformatics: In a later analysis, some 80 million unique TCR beta chains were counted across the 650 to 750 repertoires, and roughly 11 million of these chains were shared by at least two donors. Raw reads were error-corrected and collapsed into unique sequences with a nearest-neighbor algorithm that merged closely related sequences to remove PCR and sequencing errors. To assign V, D and J gene segments, CDR3 sequences were aligned to IMGT reference sequences. For a sequence to be retained, a match of at least six nucleotides was required to both a V gene segment and a J gene segment. Rearrangements were called productive when the CDR3 lacked stop codons and stayed in frame with V and J; all others were non-productive. CDR3 was defined by IMGT convention, running from the second conserved V-encoded cysteine to the conserved J-encoded phenylalanine. The earlier analysis of roughly 590 of the donors excluded any sequence lacking an unambiguous match to a single V gene segment. In an earlier analysis of almost 600 of the donors, a V segment was called functional when productive rearrangements were above 56.7%, and segregating when the standard deviation between donors exceeded 5%. A statistical classification framework was built to diagnose cytomegalovirus status from the catalog of TCR beta chain sequences. V and J gene assignment, in a later analysis, came from comparing TCR nucleotide sequences with IMGT/GENE-DB human TR gene sequences. A later analysis assigned CDR3 sequences and most-parsimonious VDJ recombination scenarios with the TCRdist pipeline. In a later analysis, each TCR beta chain was defined by its CDR3 amino acid sequence together with its V-gene family, and reads lacking a unique V-gene family were excluded. A later analysis removed 500 to 650 highly shared, low-generation-probability nucleotide sequences to deal with suspected cross-contamination and a sequencing artifact. For each public chain, a later analysis derived a clonal expansion index from normalized ranks of inferred template counts within each repertoire. In a later analysis, generation probabilities were computed with a VDJ recombination model fitted to out-of-frame rearrangements, and the resulting probabilities were checked against IGoR. A later analysis scored TCR-TCR, TCR-HLA and TCR-CMV co-occurrence with hypergeometric tests, applying a repertoire-size bias correction to TCR pairs. In a later analysis, false discovery rates were estimated by permuting HLA or CMV assignments 20 times. A later analysis grouped co-occurring TCRs with DBSCAN, adding TCRdist sequence similarity when clustering within HLA-allele-positive subsets. For co-occurrence clustering, repertoires with fewer than 30,000 or more than 120,000 public chains were excluded, along with a handful of repertoires with anomalous nucleotide sharing. TCRdb mirrors the immuneACCESS table, restricted to in-frame sequences. Some clones are absent from its copies; in checked studies, under half trace to an unresolved V gene, and the reason for the others is unknown. V and J calls and clone size follow that table, whereas D and trimming were derived from the DNA. The sample table includes 120,000 to 150,000 clones. The ten largest make up about 2.5% of the sample.

As regards this clone: It lacks a known antigen.

The chain links TRBV18 with TRBJ2-7; TRBD1 might be the D gene, on 6 matching bases. The TCR was taken from a man aged 35 to 55 in good health and CMV-seronegative. Sequencing used PBMCs. The CDR3 reads CASSPGAAYEQYF. The sequence in DNA is TGTGCCAGCTCACCGGGGGCAGCCTACGAGCAGTACTTC. This CDR3, with the reference TRBV18 and TRBJ2-7 proteins standing in past its ends, gives the full variable domain NAGVMQNPRHLVRRRGQEARLRCSPMKGHSHVYWYRQLPEEGLKFMVYLQKENIIDESGMPKERFSAEFPKEGPSILRIQQVVRGDSAAYFCASSPGAAYEQYFGPGTRLTVT.